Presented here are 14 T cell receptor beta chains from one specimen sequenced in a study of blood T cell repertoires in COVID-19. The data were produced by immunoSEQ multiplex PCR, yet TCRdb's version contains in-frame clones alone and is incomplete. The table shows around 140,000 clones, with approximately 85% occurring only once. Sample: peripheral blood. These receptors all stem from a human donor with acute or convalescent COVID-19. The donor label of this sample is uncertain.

The CDR3 DNA follows: TGTGCCAGTAGTATTGGGAGGAACACCGGGGAGCTGTTTTTT. Protein product: CASSIGRNTGELFF. The rearrangement joins TRBV19 to TRBJ2-2, with D perhaps matching TRBD2 (5 bases). The CDR3 has 14 residues. V was pared by 3 bases and J by 1 base, with 6 bases between. Germline-derived CDR1 and CDR2 are LNHDA and SQIVND (reference sequence).

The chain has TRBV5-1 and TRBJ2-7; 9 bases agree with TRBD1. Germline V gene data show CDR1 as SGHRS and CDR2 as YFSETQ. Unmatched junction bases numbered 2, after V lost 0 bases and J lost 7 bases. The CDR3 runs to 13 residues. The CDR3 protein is CASSLGQGGEQYF. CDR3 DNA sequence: TGCGCCAGCAGCTTGGGACAGGGGGGTGAGCAGTACTTC.

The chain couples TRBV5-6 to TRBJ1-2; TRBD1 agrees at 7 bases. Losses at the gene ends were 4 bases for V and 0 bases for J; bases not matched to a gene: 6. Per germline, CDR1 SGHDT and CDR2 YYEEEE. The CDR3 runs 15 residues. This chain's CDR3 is CASSPRQGSNYGYTF. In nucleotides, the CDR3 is TGTGCCAGCAGCCCCAGACAGGGCTCTAACTATGGCTACACCTTC.

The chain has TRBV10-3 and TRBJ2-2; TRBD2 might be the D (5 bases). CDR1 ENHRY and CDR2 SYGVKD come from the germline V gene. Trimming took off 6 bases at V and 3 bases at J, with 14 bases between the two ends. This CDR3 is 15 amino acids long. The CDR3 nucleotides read TGTGCCATCAGGAGGGCCGGCGCGGACACCGGGGAGCTGTTTTTT. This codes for CAIRRAGADTGELFF.

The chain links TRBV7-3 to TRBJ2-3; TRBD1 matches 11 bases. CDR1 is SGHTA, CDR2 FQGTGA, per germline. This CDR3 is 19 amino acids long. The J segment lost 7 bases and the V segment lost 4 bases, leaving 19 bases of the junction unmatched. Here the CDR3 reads CASSSQPSGQGAPVNTQYF. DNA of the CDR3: TGTGCCAGCAGCTCCCAACCCTCAGGACAGGGGGCCCCTGTAAATACGCAGTATTTT.

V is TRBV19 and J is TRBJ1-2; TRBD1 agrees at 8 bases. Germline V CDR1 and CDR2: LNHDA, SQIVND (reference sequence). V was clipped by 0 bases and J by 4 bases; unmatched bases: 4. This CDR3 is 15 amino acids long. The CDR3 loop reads CASSIEGQGGYGYTF. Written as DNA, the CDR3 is TGTGCCAGTAGTATAGAAGGACAGGGCGGCTATGGCTACACCTTC. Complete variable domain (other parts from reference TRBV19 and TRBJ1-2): DGGITQSPKYLFRKEGQNVTLSCEQNLNHDAMYWYRQDPGQGLRLIYYSQIVNDFQKGDIAEGYSVSREKKESFPLTVTSAQKNPTAFYLCASSIEGQGGYGYTFGSGTRLTVV.

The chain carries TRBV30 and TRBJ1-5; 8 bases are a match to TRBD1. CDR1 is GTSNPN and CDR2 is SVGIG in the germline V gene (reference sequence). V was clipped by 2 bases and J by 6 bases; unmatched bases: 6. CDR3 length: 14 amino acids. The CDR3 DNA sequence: TGTGCCTGGAGTCAAGACAGGGGAGTTCAGCCCCAGCATTTT. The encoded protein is CAWSQDRGVQPQHF.

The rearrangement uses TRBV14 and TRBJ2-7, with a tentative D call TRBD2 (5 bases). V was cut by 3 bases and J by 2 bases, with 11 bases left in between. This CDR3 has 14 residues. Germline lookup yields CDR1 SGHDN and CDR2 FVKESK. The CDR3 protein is CASSHGRGAYEQYV. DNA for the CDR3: TGTGCCAGCAGCCACGGTCGGGGAGCCTACGAGCAGTACGTC.

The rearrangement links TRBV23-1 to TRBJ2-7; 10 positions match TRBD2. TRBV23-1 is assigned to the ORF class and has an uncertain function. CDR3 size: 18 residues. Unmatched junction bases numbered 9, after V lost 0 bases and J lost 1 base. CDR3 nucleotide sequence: TGCGCCAGCAGTCAATCGAAGCGGGAGGGCTCCCTTTCCTACGAGCAGTACGTC. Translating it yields CASSQSKREGSLSYEQYV.

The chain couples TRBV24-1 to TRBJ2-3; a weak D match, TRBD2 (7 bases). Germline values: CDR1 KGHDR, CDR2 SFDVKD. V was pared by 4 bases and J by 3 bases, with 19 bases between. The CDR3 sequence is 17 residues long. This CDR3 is CATSDSPGRGRTDTQYF. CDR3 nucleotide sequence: TGTGCCACCAGTGACTCGCCAGGGCGGGGGCGGACAGATACGCAGTATTTT.

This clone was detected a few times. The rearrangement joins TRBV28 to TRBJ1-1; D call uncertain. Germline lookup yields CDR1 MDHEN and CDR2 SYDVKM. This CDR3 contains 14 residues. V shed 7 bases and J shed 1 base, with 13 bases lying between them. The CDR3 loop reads CASNSPAGNTEAFF. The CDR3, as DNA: TGTGCCAGCAACTCCCCGGCAGGGAACACTGAAGCTTTCTTT.

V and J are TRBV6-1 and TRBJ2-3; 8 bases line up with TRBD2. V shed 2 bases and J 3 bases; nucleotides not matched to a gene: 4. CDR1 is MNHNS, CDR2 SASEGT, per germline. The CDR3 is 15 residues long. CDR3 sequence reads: CASSESGRSTDTQYF. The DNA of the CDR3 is TGTGCCAGCAGTGAAAGCGGGAGAAGTACAGATACGCAGTATTTT.

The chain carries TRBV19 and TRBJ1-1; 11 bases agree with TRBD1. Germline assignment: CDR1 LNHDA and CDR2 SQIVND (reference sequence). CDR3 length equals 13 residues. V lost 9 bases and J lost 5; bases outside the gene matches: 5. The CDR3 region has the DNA TGTGCCAGCCTGGACAGGGGGCTGACTGAAGCTTTCTTT. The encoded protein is CASLDRGLTEAFF.

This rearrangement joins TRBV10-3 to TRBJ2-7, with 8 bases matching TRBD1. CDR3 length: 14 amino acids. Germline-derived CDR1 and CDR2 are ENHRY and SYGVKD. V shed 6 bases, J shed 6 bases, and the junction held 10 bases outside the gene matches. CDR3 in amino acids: CAISRDTGGSEQYV. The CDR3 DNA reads TGTGCCATCAGCCGAGACACAGGGGGTAGCGAGCAGTACGTC.